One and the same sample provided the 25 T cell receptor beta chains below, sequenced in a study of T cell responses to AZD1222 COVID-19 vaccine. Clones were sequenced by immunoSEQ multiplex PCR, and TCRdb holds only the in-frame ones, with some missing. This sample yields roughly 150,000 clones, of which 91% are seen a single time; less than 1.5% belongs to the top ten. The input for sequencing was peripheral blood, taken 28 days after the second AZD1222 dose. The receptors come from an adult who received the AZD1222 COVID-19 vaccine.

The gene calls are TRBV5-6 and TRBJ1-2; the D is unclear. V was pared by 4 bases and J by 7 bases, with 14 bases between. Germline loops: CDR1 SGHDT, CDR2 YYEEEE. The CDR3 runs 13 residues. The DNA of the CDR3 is TGTGCCAGCAGCGTTGACCGGGTTGGTGGCTACACCTTC. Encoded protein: CASSVDRVGGYTF. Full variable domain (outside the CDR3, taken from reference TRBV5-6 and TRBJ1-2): DAGVTQSPTHLIKTRGQQVTLRCSPKSGHDTVSWYQQALGQGPQFIFQYYEEEERQRGNFPDRFSGHQFPNYSSELNVNALLLGDSALYLCASSVDRVGGYTFGSGTRLTVV.

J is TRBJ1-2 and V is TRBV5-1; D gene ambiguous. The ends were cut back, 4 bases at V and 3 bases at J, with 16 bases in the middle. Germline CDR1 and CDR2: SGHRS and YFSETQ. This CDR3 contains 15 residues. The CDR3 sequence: CASSVNSAAYYGYTF. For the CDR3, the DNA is TGCGCCAGCAGCGTAAACAGCGCTGCTTACTATGGCTACACCTTC.

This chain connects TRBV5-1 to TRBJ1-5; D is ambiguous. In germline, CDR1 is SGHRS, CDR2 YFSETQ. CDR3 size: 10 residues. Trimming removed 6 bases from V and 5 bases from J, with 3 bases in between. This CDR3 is CASTHQPQHF. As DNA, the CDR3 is TGCGCCAGCACGCATCAGCCCCAGCATTTT.

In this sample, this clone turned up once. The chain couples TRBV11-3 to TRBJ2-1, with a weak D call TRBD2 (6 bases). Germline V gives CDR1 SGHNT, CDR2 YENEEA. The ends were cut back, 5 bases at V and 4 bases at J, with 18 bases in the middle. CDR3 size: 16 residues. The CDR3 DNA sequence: TGTGCCAGCAGCCCCCGTGCAGGGAGCGGGTACAATGAGCAGTTCTTC. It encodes CASSPRAGSGYNEQFF.

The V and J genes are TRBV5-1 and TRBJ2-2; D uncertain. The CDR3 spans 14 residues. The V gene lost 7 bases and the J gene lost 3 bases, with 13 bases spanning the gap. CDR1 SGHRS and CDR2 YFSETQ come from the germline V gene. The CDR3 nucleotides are TGCGCCAGCTTGCCGGGTTTGTACACCGGGGAGCTGTTTTTT. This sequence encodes CASLPGLYTGELFF.

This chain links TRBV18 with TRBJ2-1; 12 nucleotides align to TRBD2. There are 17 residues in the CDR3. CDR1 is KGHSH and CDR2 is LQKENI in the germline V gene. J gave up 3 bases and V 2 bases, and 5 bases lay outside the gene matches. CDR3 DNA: TGTGCCAGCTCACCAAGACTAGCGGGGGTGTTCTACAATGAGCAGTTCTTC. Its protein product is CASSPRLAGVFYNEQFF.

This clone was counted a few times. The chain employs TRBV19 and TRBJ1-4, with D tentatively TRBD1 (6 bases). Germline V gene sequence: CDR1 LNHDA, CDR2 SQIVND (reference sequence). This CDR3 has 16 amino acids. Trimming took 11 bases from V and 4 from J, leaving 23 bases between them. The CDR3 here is CAGNPRLGAFNEKLFF. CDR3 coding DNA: TGTGCCGGCAACCCACGGCTGGGGGCTTTTAATGAAAAACTGTTTTTT.

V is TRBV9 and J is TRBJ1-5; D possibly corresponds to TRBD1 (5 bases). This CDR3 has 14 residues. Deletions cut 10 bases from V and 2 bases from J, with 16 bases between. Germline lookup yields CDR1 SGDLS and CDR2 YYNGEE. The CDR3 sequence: CASARDLGNQPQHF. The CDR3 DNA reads TGTGCCTCCGCCAGGGATCTGGGCAATCAGCCCCAGCATTTT.

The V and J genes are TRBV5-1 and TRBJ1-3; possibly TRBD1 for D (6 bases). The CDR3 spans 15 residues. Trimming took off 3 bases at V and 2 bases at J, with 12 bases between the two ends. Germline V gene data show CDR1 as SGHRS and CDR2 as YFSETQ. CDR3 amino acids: CASSWDTLAGNTIYF. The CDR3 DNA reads TGCGCCAGCAGCTGGGACACTCTTGCTGGAAACACCATATATTTT.

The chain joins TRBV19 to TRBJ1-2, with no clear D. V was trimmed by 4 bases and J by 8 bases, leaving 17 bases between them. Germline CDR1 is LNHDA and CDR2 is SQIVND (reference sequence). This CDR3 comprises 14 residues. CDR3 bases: TGTGCCAGTAGTACACGACAATGGGGAGGAGGCTACACCTTC. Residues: CASSTRQWGGGYTF.

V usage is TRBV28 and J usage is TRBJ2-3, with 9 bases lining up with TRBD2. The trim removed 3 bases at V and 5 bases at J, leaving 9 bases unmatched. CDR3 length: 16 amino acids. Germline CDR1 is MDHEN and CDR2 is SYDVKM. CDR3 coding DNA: TGTGCCAGCAGTTTCCGGACTAGCGATTTTGGAGATACGCAGTATTTT. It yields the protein CASSFRTSDFGDTQYF.

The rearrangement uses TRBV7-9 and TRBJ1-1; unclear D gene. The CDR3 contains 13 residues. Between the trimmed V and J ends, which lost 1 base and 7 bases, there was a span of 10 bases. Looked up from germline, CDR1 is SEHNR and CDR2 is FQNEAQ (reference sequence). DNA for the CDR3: TGTGCCAGCAGCTTAGGGGTGCAAGGTGAAGCTTTCTTT. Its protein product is CASSLGVQGEAFF.

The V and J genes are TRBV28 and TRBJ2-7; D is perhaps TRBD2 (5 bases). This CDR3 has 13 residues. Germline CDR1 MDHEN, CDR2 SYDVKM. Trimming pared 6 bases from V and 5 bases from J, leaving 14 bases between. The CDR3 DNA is TGTGCCAGCAGCCCAACCGTCGGGAACGAGCAGTACTTC. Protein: CASSPTVGNEQYF.

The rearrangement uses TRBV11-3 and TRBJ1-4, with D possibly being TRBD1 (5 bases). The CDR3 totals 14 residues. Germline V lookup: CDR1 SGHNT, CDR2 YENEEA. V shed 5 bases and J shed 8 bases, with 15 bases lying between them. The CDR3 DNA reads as TGTGCCAGCAGCCTGGGGACGCCCGGAGAAAAACTGTTTTTT. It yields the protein CASSLGTPGEKLFF.

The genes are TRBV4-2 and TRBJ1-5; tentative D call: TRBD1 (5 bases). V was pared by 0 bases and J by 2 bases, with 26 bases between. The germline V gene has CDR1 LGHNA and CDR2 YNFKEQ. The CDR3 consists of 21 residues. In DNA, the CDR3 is TGTGCCAGCAGCCAAGATGGGGGAGGGTTTTCTAATCGTTCTGGCAATCAGCCCCAGCATTTT. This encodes CASSQDGGGFSNRSGNQPQHF.

CDR3 protein: CASSPGRRAQFF. The CDR3 DNA sequence: TGTGCCAGCTCACCAGGCCGCCGGGCCCAGTTCTTC. The chain joins TRBV18 to TRBJ2-1; no clear D gene. CDR3 length: 12 amino acids. CDR1 is KGHSH, CDR2 LQKENI, per germline. V lost 2 bases and J lost 13, with 12 bases in between.

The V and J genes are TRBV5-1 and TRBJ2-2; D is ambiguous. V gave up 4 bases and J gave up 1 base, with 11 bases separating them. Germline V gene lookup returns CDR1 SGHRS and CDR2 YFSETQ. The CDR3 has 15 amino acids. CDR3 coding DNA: TGCGCCAGCAGCCAACGTAACATGAACACCGGGGAGCTGTTTTTT. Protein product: CASSQRNMNTGELFF. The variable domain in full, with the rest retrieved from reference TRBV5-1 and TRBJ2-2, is KAGVTQTPRYLIKTRGQQVTLSCSPISGHRSVSWYQQTPGQGLQFLFEYFSETQRNKGNFPGRFSGRQFSNSRSEMNVSTLELGDSALYLCASSQRNMNTGELFFGEGSRLTVL.

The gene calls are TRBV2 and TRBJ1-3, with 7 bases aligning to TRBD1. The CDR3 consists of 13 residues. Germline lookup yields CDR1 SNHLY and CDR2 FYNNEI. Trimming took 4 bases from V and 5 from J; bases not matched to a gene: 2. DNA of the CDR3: TGTGCCAGCAGTGGACAGGGCCGAAACACCATATATTTT. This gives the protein CASSGQGRNTIYF.

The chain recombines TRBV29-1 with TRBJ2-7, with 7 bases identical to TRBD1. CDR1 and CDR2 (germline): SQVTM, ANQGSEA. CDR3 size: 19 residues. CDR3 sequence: CTGLGIGEAVGGINYEQYF. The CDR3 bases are TGCACCGGCCTCGGCATAGGTGAAGCAGTAGGGGGCATCAACTACGAGCAGTACTTC.

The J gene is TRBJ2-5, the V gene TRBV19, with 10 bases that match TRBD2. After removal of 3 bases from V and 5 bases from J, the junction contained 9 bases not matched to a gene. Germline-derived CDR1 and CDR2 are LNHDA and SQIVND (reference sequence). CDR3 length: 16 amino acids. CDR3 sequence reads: CASSMPSGSGRETQYF. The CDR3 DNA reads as TGTGCCAGTAGTATGCCTAGCGGGAGTGGACGGGAGACCCAGTACTTC. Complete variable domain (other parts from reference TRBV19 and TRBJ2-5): DGGITQSPKYLFRKEGQNVTLSCEQNLNHDAMYWYRQDPGQGLRLIYYSQIVNDFQKGDIAEGYSVSREKKESFPLTVTSAQKNPTAFYLCASSMPSGSGRETQYFGPGTRLLVL.

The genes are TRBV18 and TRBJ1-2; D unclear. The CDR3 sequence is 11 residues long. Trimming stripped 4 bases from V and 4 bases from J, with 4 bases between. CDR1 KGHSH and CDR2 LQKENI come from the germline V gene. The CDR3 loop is CASSQSYGYTF. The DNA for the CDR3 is TGTGCCAGCTCACAGAGCTATGGCTACACCTTC.

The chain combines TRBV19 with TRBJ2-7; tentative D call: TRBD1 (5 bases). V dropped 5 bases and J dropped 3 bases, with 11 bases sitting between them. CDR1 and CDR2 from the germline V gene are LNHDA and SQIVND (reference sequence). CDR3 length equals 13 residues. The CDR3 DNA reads TGTGCCAGTAGTCGGCAGGGCCTCTACGAGCAGTACTTC. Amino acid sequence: CASSRQGLYEQYF.

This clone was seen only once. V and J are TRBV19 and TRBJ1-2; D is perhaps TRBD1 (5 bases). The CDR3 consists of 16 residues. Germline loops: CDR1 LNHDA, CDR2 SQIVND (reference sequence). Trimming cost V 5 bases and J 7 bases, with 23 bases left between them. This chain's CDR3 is CASSLYRTDGARGYTF. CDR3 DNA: TGTGCCAGTAGTCTATACCGGACCGACGGGGCGCGTGGCTACACCTTC.

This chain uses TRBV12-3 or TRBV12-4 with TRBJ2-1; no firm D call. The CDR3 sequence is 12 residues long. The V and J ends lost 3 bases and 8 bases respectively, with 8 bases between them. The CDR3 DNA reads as TGTGCCAGCAGTTTTGGCCCACATGAGCAGTTCTTC. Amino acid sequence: CASSFGPHEQFF.

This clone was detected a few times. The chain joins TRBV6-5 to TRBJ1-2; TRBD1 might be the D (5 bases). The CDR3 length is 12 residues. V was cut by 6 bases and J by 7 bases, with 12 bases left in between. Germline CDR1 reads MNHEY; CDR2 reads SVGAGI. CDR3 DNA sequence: TGTGCCAGCAGAGGGGATGAGTCTGGCTACACCTTC. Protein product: CASRGDESGYTF.